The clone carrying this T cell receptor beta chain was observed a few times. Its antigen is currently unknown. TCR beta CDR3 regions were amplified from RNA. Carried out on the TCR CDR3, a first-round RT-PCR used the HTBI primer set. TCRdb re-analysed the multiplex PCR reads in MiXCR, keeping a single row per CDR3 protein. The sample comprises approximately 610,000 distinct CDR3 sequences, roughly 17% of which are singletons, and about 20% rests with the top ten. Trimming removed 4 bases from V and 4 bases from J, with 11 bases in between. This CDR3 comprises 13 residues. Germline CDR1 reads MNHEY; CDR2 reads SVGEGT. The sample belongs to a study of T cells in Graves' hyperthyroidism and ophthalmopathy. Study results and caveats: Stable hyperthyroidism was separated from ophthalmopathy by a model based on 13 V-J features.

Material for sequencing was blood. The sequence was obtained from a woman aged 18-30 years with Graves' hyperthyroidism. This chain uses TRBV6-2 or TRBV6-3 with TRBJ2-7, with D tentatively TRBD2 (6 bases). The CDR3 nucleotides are TGTGCCAGCAGTTGGGTAGGGACTTACGAGCAGTACTTC. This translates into CASSWVGTYEQYF.